This TCR beta chain was captured in a study of Tregs in tolerant kidney transplant recipients. Overall study results and limits: Biological reproducibility was not directly addressed in this study. The most relevant donor-specific Treg TCRbeta repertoire apparently came from expansion with activated donor B cells. Validation in larger populations is needed because few patients were studied.

The CDR3 extends over 14 amino acids. The germline V and J ends were trimmed by 6 bases and 3 bases, with 12 bases remaining between them. Germline-derived CDR1 and CDR2 are MNHNY and SVGAGI (reference sequence). TCRdb keeps only in-frame clones here, not all; method: immunoSEQ multiplex PCR. The data hold 110,000 or so clones, with almost 95% observed a single time. Unstimulated regulatory T cells (CD4+CD25+CD127-), CD4+CD25- non-regulatory cells, CD4 and CD8 cells were FACS-sorted from thawed PBMCs. A remark on this clone: The antigen remains undetermined.

The sample was CD4+ T cells from blood. This chain links TRBV6-6 with TRBJ1-5; D gene uncertain. The source is a human donor in good health. CDR3 DNA sequence: TGTGCCAGCAGATCCCCTGTGGACAATCAGCCCCAGCATTTT. Translation gives CASRSPVDNQPQHF.